This is a list of T cell receptor beta chains from one sample in a study of vaccination effects on CD4 cells after COVID-19. The antigens these receptors bind are not known. Here immunoSEQ multiplex PCR was the method, and the copy in TCRdb shows in-frame clones only, minus some. Found here are some 36,000 clones, about two thirds of them singletons; the top ten hold just over 4%. The specimen was CD4+ T cells from PBMCs cultured without peptide, collected before COVID-19 vaccination. The receptor source for this set is a human donor who received a COVID-19 vaccine. Both conserved end residues are part of each CDR3. Each record gives: CDR3 protein, CDR3 DNA, clone size, V gene, D gene, J gene. A D gene is named only where the DNA matches it firmly. A row's size may be missing; if present it is once, few, many or a size class.

CDR3: CASSDSDILNEQFF
DNA: TGTGCCAGCAGTGACTCGGATATCCTCAATGAGCAGTTCTTC
size: -
V: TRBV6-4
D: -
J: TRBJ2-1

CDR3: CASSPPEWTGGGKLFF
DNA: TGTGCCAGCTCACCACCGGAATGGACAGGGGGCGGAAAACTGTTTTTT
size: -
V: TRBV18
D: TRBD1
J: TRBJ1-4

CDR3: CASNESSRHESNQPQHF
DNA: TGTGCCAGCAACGAATCGTCCCGGCACGAGAGCAATCAGCCCCAGCATTTT
size: -
V: TRBV6-4
D: -
J: TRBJ1-5

CDR3: CASSQDGVRDGDYEQYF
DNA: TGCGCCAGCAGCCAAGATGGGGTCAGGGACGGGGATTACGAGCAGTACTTC
size: -
V: TRBV4-1
D: -
J: TRBJ2-7

CDR3: CASSFSGPPEAFF
DNA: TGTGCCAGCAGTTTCAGTGGCCCCCCCGAAGCTTTCTTT
size: few
V: TRBV12-3/TRBV12-4
D: -
J: TRBJ1-1

CDR3: CASSLDLTPGAFF
DNA: TGTGCCAGCAGCCTTGACTTGACCCCGGGGGCTTTCTTT
size: few
V: TRBV7-9
D: -
J: TRBJ1-1

CDR3: CASSPRDRGSYEQYF
DNA: TGTGCCAGCAGCCCCCGGGACAGGGGTTCCTACGAGCAGTACTTC
size: -
V: TRBV4-2
D: TRBD1
J: TRBJ2-7

CDR3: CASSSSTEQEKLFF
DNA: TGTGCCAGCTCATCATCGACAGAACAGGAAAAACTGTTTTTT
size: -
V: TRBV18
D: -
J: TRBJ1-4

CDR3: CASSVAATGSSYEQYF
DNA: TGTGCCAGCAGCGTAGCTGCTACAGGGAGCTCCTACGAGCAGTACTTC
size: -
V: TRBV9
D: -
J: TRBJ2-7

CDR3: CASSVGLAGSSTDTQYF
DNA: TGTGCCAGCAGCGTAGGACTAGCGGGGTCTAGCACAGATACGCAGTATTTT
size: -
V: TRBV9
D: TRBD2
J: TRBJ2-3

CDR3: CASSTYPDTSYEQYF
DNA: TGCGCCAGCAGCACCTACCCGGACACAAGTTACGAGCAGTACTTC
size: -
V: TRBV5-1
D: -
J: TRBJ2-7

CDR3: CASSEIGTGFNEAFF
DNA: TGTGCCAGCAGTGAAATTGGTACAGGGTTCAACGAGGCTTTCTTT
size: -
V: TRBV25-1
D: -
J: TRBJ1-1

CDR3: CASSAVGYEQYF
DNA: TGTGCCAGCAGCGCCGTGGGCTACGAGCAGTACTTC
size: -
V: TRBV7-9
D: -
J: TRBJ2-7

CDR3: CASSSGDRGRETQYF
DNA: TGTGCCAGCAGCTCCGGGGACAGGGGCAGAGAGACCCAGTACTTC
size: few
V: TRBV7-9
D: TRBD1
J: TRBJ2-5

CDR3: CASSRGGGTDTQYF
DNA: TGTGCCAGCAGCCGAGGCGGGGGCACAGATACGCAGTATTTT
size: -
V: TRBV7-9
D: -
J: TRBJ2-3

CDR3: CASSPGASVYNEQFF
DNA: TGTGCCAGCAGCCCTGGGGCTAGCGTCTACAATGAGCAGTTCTTC
size: -
V: TRBV3-1/TRBV3-2
D: -
J: TRBJ2-1

CDR3: CASSPSGTGTDTQYF
DNA: TGTGCCAGCAGTCCTAGCGGGACAGGCACAGATACGCAGTATTTT
size: -
V: TRBV2
D: TRBD2
J: TRBJ2-3

CDR3: CASSYGAGSYGYTF
DNA: TGTGCCAGCAGTTACGGGGCAGGGAGCTATGGCTACACCTTC
size: -
V: TRBV6-8
D: -
J: TRBJ1-2

CDR3: CASSLIAGSTDTQYF
DNA: TGCGCCAGCAGCCTAATAGCGGGGAGCACAGATACGCAGTATTTT
size: few
V: TRBV5-1
D: TRBD2
J: TRBJ2-3

CDR3: CASSRGTTTEAFF
DNA: TGTGCCAGCAGCCGTGGGACAACCACTGAAGCTTTCTTT
size: -
V: TRBV7-2
D: -
J: TRBJ1-1

CDR3: CSASSGGYNEQFF
DNA: TGCAGTGCTAGTAGCGGGGGCTACAATGAGCAGTTCTTC
size: -
V: TRBV20-1
D: TRBD2
J: TRBJ2-1

CDR3: CASSREGNNEKLFF
DNA: TGTGCCAGCAGCCGGGAGGGAAATAATGAAAAACTGTTTTTT
size: once
V: TRBV5-4
D: -
J: TRBJ1-4

CDR3: CASSSRGGRFF
DNA: TGTGCCAGCAGTTCCCGGGGGGGGAGGTTCTTC
size: -
V: TRBV12-3/TRBV12-4
D: TRBD2
J: TRBJ2-1

CDR3: CASSVGTQGTYNEQFF
DNA: TGTGCCAGCAGCGTAGGAACCCAGGGGACCTACAATGAGCAGTTCTTC
size: -
V: TRBV9
D: -
J: TRBJ2-1

CDR3: CASSSLDSFSSGNTIYF
DNA: TGTGCCAGCAGCTCCCTGGACAGTTTTAGCTCTGGAAACACCATATATTTT
size: -
V: TRBV5-6
D: -
J: TRBJ1-3

CDR3: CASSLVAGGGTGELFF
DNA: TGTGCCAGCAGCTTAGTAGCGGGGGGCGGCACCGGGGAGCTGTTTTTT
size: -
V: TRBV7-2
D: TRBD2
J: TRBJ2-2

CDR3: CASSIRGVQNQPQHF
DNA: TGTGCCAGTAGTATTAGGGGGGTTCAAAATCAGCCCCAGCATTTT
size: -
V: TRBV19
D: -
J: TRBJ1-5

CDR3: CASRVESSGNTIYF
DNA: TGTGCCAGCAGAGTGGAAAGCTCTGGAAACACCATATATTTT
size: -
V: TRBV7-9
D: -
J: TRBJ1-3

CDR3: CASSPTYTEAFF
DNA: TGTGCCAGCTCACCAACCTACACTGAAGCTTTCTTT
size: -
V: TRBV18
D: -
J: TRBJ1-1

CDR3: CASSLVRGEGYTF
DNA: TGTGCCAGCAGCTTAGTGAGGGGTGAAGGCTACACCTTC
size: once
V: TRBV7-8
D: -
J: TRBJ1-2

CDR3: CASSYSRGNTEAFF
DNA: TGTGCCAGCAGTTACTCCAGGGGGAACACTGAAGCTTTCTTT
size: -
V: TRBV6-6
D: -
J: TRBJ1-1

CDR3: CASSKGKTARSYLYGYTF
DNA: TGTGCCAGCAGCAAAGGAAAGACAGCCCGGTCCTACCTCTATGGCTACACCTTC
size: -
V: TRBV21-1
D: -
J: TRBJ1-2

CDR3: CASSTPGVLSGNTIYF
DNA: TGTGCCAGCAGCACCCCAGGGGTTCTCTCTGGAAACACCATATATTTT
size: -
V: TRBV7-9
D: -
J: TRBJ1-3

CDR3: CAWRSGPHAYEQYF
DNA: TGTGCCTGGAGAAGTGGGCCCCATGCCTACGAGCAGTACTTC
size: once
V: TRBV30
D: -
J: TRBJ2-7

CDR3: CASSPNPGRDEKLFF
DNA: TGTGCCAGCTCACCAAATCCGGGACGCGATGAAAAACTGTTTTTT
size: once
V: TRBV18
D: -
J: TRBJ1-4

CDR3: CASNPRGRGAFF
DNA: TGTGCCAGCAACCCCAGGGGGCGTGGAGCTTTCTTT
size: -
V: TRBV5-4
D: TRBD1
J: TRBJ1-1

CDR3: CASRTYLGAYEQYF
DNA: TGTGCCAGCAGAACCTATTTGGGAGCCTACGAGCAGTACTTC
size: -
V: TRBV11-2
D: -
J: TRBJ2-7

CDR3: CASSQDPSNPTDTQYF
DNA: TGTGCCAGCAGCCAAGATCCCTCAAACCCCACAGATACGCAGTATTTT
size: -
V: TRBV3-1/TRBV3-2
D: -
J: TRBJ2-3